These 15 T cell receptor beta chains were sequenced from one sample in a study of T-cell reconstitution after alpha-beta-depleted transplantation in children. Unique molecular identifiers were incorporated into the prepared TCRbeta library. MiXCR was run by TCRdb on the PCR reads, yielding one entry per CDR3 protein. The sample records 350,000 to 450,000 distinct CDR3 sequences, over 20% being singletons. The material sequenced was PBMCs from the stem cell graft donor, taken from the stem cell graft. All receptors derive from a human donor who donated a stem cell graft to a child with acute myeloid leukemia.

This clonotype was recorded a few times. The chain is built from TRBV12-3 or TRBV12-4 and TRBJ2-7; D is ambiguous. CDR3 size: 14 residues. Trimming shortened V by 5 bases and J by 0 bases, and 11 bases separated the two germline ends. CDR3 DNA: TGTGCCAGCAGTCCGACACTGAACTCCTACGAGCAGTACTTC. It translates to CASSPTLNSYEQYF.

CDR3 sequence: CASSYPDSAYTDTQYF. In DNA, the CDR3 is TGTGCCAGCAGTTATCCGGATAGCGCCTACACAGATACGCAGTATTTT. The chain couples TRBV6-2 or TRBV6-3 to TRBJ2-3; a weak D match, TRBD2 (5 bases). Looked up from germline, CDR1 is MNHEY and CDR2 is SVGEGT. This CDR3 contains 16 residues. Trimming left V 3 bases short and J 2 bases short, with 15 bases between.

This chain joins TRBV20-1 and TRBJ2-2, with D tentatively TRBD2 (6 bases). The length of the CDR3 is 17 residues. The germline V gene has CDR1 DFQATT and CDR2 SNEGSKA (reference sequence). Trimming pared 3 bases from V and 1 base from J, leaving 18 bases between. The CDR3 DNA follows: TGCAGTGCTAGTAAAATGGGGACTGGGTTGAACACCGGGGAGCTGTTTTTT. Translating gives CSASKMGTGLNTGELFF.

The J gene is TRBJ2-5, the V gene TRBV7-9; 9 bases match TRBD2. CDR1 is SEHNR, CDR2 FQNEAQ, per germline (reference sequence). V lost 0 bases, J lost 6 bases, and 8 bases stayed unmatched. CDR3 length equals 16 residues. The CDR3 loop reads CASSLADAGGQKTQYF. In DNA, the CDR3 is TGTGCCAGCAGCTTAGCCGACGCGGGAGGGCAGAAGACCCAGTACTTC.

V gene TRBV5-1 combines with J gene TRBJ2-1; a possible D gene is TRBD2 (6 bases). Germline CDR1 and CDR2: SGHRS and YFSETQ. The CDR3 extends over 14 amino acids. Trimming removed 0 bases from V and 10 bases from J, with 14 bases in between. CDR3 amino acids: CASSLAGPAGEQFF. CDR3 nucleotide sequence: TGCGCCAGCAGCTTGGCGGGTCCGGCGGGAGAGCAGTTCTTC. Filled out from reference TRBV5-1 and TRBJ2-1, the complete variable domain reads KAGVTQTPRYLIKTRGQQVTLSCSPISGHRSVSWYQQTPGQGLQFLFEYFSETQRNKGNFPGRFSGRQFSNSRSEMNVSTLELGDSALYLCASSLAGPAGEQFFGPGTRLTVL.

This clonotype was seen ten or more times. V is TRBV20-1 and J is TRBJ2-7; D is possibly TRBD2 (6 bases). Trimming pared 3 bases from V and 3 bases from J, leaving 18 bases between. CDR1 is DFQATT and CDR2 is SNEGSKA in the germline V gene (reference sequence). CDR3 length: 15 residues. The DNA of the CDR3 is TGCAGTGCTAGTAGAGGGGCAGGAGGGGACTACGAGCAGTACTTC. It yields the protein CSASRGAGGDYEQYF.

The sample holds many counts of this clonotype. This rearrangement joins TRBV15 to TRBJ2-1; TRBD2 aligns across 8 bases. Germline lookup yields CDR1 LNHNV and CDR2 YYDKDF (reference sequence). J gave up 5 bases and V 3 bases, and 6 bases lay outside the gene matches. There are 15 residues in the CDR3. Written as DNA, the CDR3 is TGTGCCACCAGCAGCAATGGACTAGCCGACAATGAGCAGTTCTTC. Its protein product is CATSSNGLADNEQFF.

The chain is built from TRBV6-1 and TRBJ1-2; 9 nucleotides match TRBD1. Germline CDR1 is MNHNS and CDR2 is SASEGT. This CDR3 region has 15 residues. V lost 5 bases to trimming and J lost 4 bases; unmatched junction nucleotides: 8. The CDR3 here is CASSPRTGVSYGYTF. CDR3 nucleotides: TGTGCCAGCAGTCCCCGGACAGGGGTTAGCTATGGCTACACCTTC.

This clonotype was detected a few times. The genes are TRBV6-1 and TRBJ1-3; no clear D gene. The CDR3 extends over 16 amino acids. The V gene lost 5 bases and the J gene lost 0 bases, with 14 bases spanning the gap. Germline V lookup: CDR1 MNHNS, CDR2 SASEGT. This CDR3 is CASSPRLLISGNTIYF. In DNA, the CDR3 is TGTGCCAGCAGTCCCCGACTTTTGATCTCTGGAAACACCATATATTTT.

The rearrangement links TRBV4-1 to TRBJ2-3; D gene ambiguous. The V gene lost 2 bases and the J gene lost 5 bases, with 14 bases spanning the gap. Germline-derived CDR1 and CDR2 are MGHRA and YSYEKL. The CDR3 has 15 residues. The CDR3 loop is CASSQPDPVIDTQYF. The CDR3 DNA reads TGCGCCAGCAGCCAACCCGACCCGGTGATAGATACGCAGTATTTT.

In regard to this clonotype: Its ends do not fully match the called genes, so a read error is possible. The gene calls are TRBV4-3 and TRBJ2-5, with D unresolved. Per germline, CDR1 LGHNA and CDR2 YSLEER. The CDR3 spans 12 residues. CDR3 amino acids: CASSQDQGTQYF. In DNA, the CDR3 is TGCGCCAGCAGCCAAGACCAAGGGACCCAGTACTTC.

This rearrangement joins TRBV15 to TRBJ2-5, with no clear D. The CDR3 length is 13 residues. Between the trimmed V and J ends, which lost 1 base and 5 bases, there was a span of 8 bases. Germline V gene data show CDR1 as LNHNV and CDR2 as YYDKDF (reference sequence). The CDR3 is CATSRGRAETQYF. CDR3 in DNA: TGTGCCACCAGCAGAGGACGGGCCGAGACCCAGTACTTC.

This clonotype has a handful of counts. The J gene is TRBJ2-5, the V gene TRBV6-1; 7 bases fit TRBD1. CDR1 is MNHNS and CDR2 is SASEGT in the germline V gene. The CDR3 sequence is 13 residues long. With 10 bases clipped from V and 0 bases from J, the junction kept 5 bases outside the gene matches. The CDR3 coding sequence is TGTGCCATCGCGGACAGGAACCAAGAGACCCAGTACTTC. Its translation: CAIADRNQETQYF.

The J gene is TRBJ2-7, the V gene TRBV20-1; 7 bases are a match to TRBD2. Per germline, CDR1 DFQATT and CDR2 SNEGSKA (reference sequence). V shed 1 base and J 0 bases; nucleotides not matched to a gene: 0. This CDR3 is built from 13 residues. The CDR3 is CSARGTSSYEQYF. As DNA, the CDR3 is TGCAGTGCTAGAGGGACTAGCTCCTACGAGCAGTACTTC.

The CDR3 nucleotides read TGCGCCAGCAGCCAAGGGGGGCGCAATCAGCCCCAGCATTTT. Amino acid sequence: CASSQGGRNQPQHF. The J gene is TRBJ1-5, the V gene TRBV4-1, with a tentative D call TRBD1 (6 bases). Germline CDR1 reads MGHRA; CDR2 reads YSYEKL. V dropped 1 base and J dropped 2 bases, with 6 bases sitting between them. This CDR3 has 14 residues.